The TCR beta chain under discussion was sequenced for a study of blood T cell repertoires in COVID-19. Study-level background: Specimens from acute and convalescent COVID-19 originated in the United States, Italy and Spain.

Adults between roughly 18 and 95 years of age took part from under 30 US areas. Clinical history as reported by participants underpinned cohort assignment. The CDR3 loop spans 16 amino acids. V gave up 6 bases and J gave up 2 bases; unmatched junction bases: 13. Per germline, CDR1 SGHDT and CDR2 YYEEEE. Authors' processing steps: By means of reference gene primer amplification, nucleated cell counts were estimated. Sequencing used immunoSEQ multiplex PCR; TCRdb keeps in-frame clones, though not all of them. From that table come the V and J calls and clone size; the DNA was used to work out D and trimming. The sample carries about 220,000 clones, over 75% recorded once.

V is TRBV5-6 and J is TRBJ2-7, with TRBD2 matching over 8 bases. The specimen sequenced was PBMCs or T cells enriched from blood (not recorded which). This TCR was recovered from a woman under 30 in a cohort exposed to, infected with or recovered from COVID-19 (not recorded which). The CDR3 DNA is TGTGCCAGCACGGGAGGGGTCAGTACAACCCCCTACGAGCAGTACTTC. Translated, it gives CASTGGVSTTPYEQYF.